This TCR beta chain is from a study of cytomegalovirus exposure and HLA in healthy donors. Study information: Genotyping showed around 81% of a few hundred donors falling in the Caucasian-associated ancestry cluster.

13 Jbeta primers and 60 Vbeta primers were used for the PCR. Clones were read by immunoSEQ multiplex PCR, and TCRdb kept only the in-frame ones, dropping some. In the table there are about 94,000 clones, over 65% of which are singletons. V was pared by 3 bases and J by 1 base, with 12 bases between. The CDR3 is 15 amino acids. Looked up from germline, CDR1 is SNHLY and CDR2 is FYNNEI. Study-wide results and caveats: It has been reported that TCR beta sequences accurately predicted the HLA-A and HLA-B alleles of most subjects. The authors later linked a missense DCLRE1C variant to TCR beta V- and J-gene trimming. Across donors, sequencing depth was assumed by presence/absence analyses to be roughly uniform.

In this sample, this clone turned up once. As yet, its antigen is unknown. The clonotype originates from a human donor in good health. The material sequenced was PBMCs. The chain links TRBV2 to TRBJ2-5; the D gene is possibly TRBD2 (5 bases). CDR3 bases: TGTGCCAGCAGTGAGAGGGAACTTTCCCAAGAGACCCAGTACTTC. It codes for CASSERELSQETQYF.